This TCR beta chain was captured in a study of blood T cell repertoires in COVID-19. Study-wide context: Nucleic acid was either cDNA or gDNA, and it came from T cells, B-cell-depleted T cells, or PBMCs.

Authors' processing steps: Amplification of reference gene primers was used by the study to estimate nucleated cell counts. The repertoire was sequenced with immunoSEQ multiplex PCR; TCRdb's copy has only in-frame clones and lacks some. The V and J calls and clone size are taken from that table; D and trimming were inferred from the DNA. The table includes 100,000 to 120,000 clones, 80% to 85% detected once. CDR1 is SNHLY, CDR2 FYNNEI, per germline. CDR3 length: 14 amino acids. V shed 6 bases and J 9 bases; nucleotides not matched to a gene: 12. The receptor comes from an elderly woman with acute or convalescent COVID-19. Sequenced input: peripheral blood. This chain joins TRBV2 and TRBJ1-2, with TRBD1 identical over 8 bases. DNA of the CDR3: TGTGCCAGCAGCGCTATTACCGACAGGGGTAGCTACACCTTC. The encoded protein is CASSAITDRGSYTF. The entire variable domain, with the rest obtained from reference TRBV2 and TRBJ1-2, is as follows: EPEVTQTPSHQVTQMGQEVILRCVPISNHLYFYWYRQILGQKVEFLVSFYNNEISEKSEIFDDQFSVERPDGSNFTLKIRSTKLEDSAMYFCASSAITDRGSYTFGSGTRLTVV.